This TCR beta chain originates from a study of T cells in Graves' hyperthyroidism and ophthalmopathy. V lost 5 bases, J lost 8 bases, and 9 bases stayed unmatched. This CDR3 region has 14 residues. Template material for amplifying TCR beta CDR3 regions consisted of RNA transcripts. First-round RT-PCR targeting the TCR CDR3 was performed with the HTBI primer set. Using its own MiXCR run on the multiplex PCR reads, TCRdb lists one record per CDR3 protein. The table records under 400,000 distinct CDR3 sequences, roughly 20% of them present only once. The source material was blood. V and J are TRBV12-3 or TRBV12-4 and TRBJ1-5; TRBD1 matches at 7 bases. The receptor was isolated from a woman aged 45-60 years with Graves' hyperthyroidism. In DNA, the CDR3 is TGTGCCAGCAGTCTGTCACAGGGGTGGGAGCCCCAGCATTTT. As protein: CASSLSQGWEPQHF.